The following is a TCR beta chain sequence with its context. Its specificity is not known. It was roughly 200 ng DNA, about 30,000 T cell genomes, that sorted-subset replicate PCRs used. Data came from immunoSEQ multiplex PCR; TCRdb stores just in-frame clones and leaves some out. The profile shows 2 million to 2.5 million clones, roughly 92% of them singletons. The sample belongs to a study of shared clonotypes between healthy human individuals. Across the whole study: Plates per donor: three CD4 naive, three CD4 memory, two CD8 naive, one CD8 memory.

V lost 4 bases and J 12 bases, leaving 13 bases between the germline ends. CDR3 size: 11 residues. CDR1 and CDR2 from the germline V gene are DFQATT and SNEGSKA (reference sequence). Overall study findings and caveats: An effect of sequencing depth on clonotype sharing among donors was expected. Naive subsets tended to show greater estimated richness than memory subsets.

This clonotype was obtained from a man younger than 35 in good health. Some clones in this sample may be carry-over from other donors' samples. The rearrangement links TRBV20-1 to TRBJ2-1; D possibly uses TRBD1 or TRBD2 (5 bases each). The material sequenced was naive CD4+ T cells from PBMCs. Described subset: CD45RA+ positively selected. The CDR3 spells CSANPRGPQFF. CDR3 nucleotide sequence: TGCAGTGCTAACCCCCGGGGACCGCAGTTCTTC.